This entry lists 8 T cell receptor beta chains sequenced from one sample in a study of cytomegalovirus exposure and HLA in healthy donors. Use of 60 Vbeta and 13 Jbeta primers characterized the PCR. TCRdb's table, derived via immunoSEQ multiplex PCR, lists solely in-frame clones and lacks some. The repertoire table contains over 60,000 clones. Material for sequencing was PBMCs. The receptors shown here come from a female donor in good health and CMV-seropositive.

The CDR3 DNA reads as TGTGCCAGCACCCCCCTCCCTCTAGCGGGAGAGAACAATGAGCAGTTCTTC. This translates into CASTPLPLAGENNEQFF. The rearrangement links TRBV9 to TRBJ2-1; 10 bases align to TRBD2. CDR1 and CDR2 (germline): SGDLS, YYNGEE. This CDR3 is built from 17 residues. Trimming removed 6 bases from V and 5 bases from J; junction bases left unmatched: 14.

The rearrangement links TRBV30 to TRBJ1-2, with 7 bases matching TRBD1. The trim removed 2 bases at V and 5 bases at J, leaving 8 bases unmatched. The CDR3 is made up of 14 amino acids. Germline CDR1 reads GTSNPN; CDR2 reads SVGIG (reference sequence). CDR3 sequence: CAWSFQRTGYGYTF. CDR3 in DNA: TGTGCCTGGAGTTTTCAAAGGACAGGATATGGCTACACCTTC.

The chain couples TRBV4-1 to TRBJ2-3; TRBD1 matches 7 bases. J was trimmed by 3 bases and V by 4 bases; bases with no gene match: 10. The CDR3 is 16 amino acids. CDR1 is MGHRA and CDR2 is YSYEKL in the germline V gene. The CDR3 region is CASSRGQAGGTDTQYF. The CDR3 nucleotides are TGCGCCAGCAGCCGGGGTCAGGCAGGGGGTACAGATACGCAGTATTTT.

The V call is TRBV6-1, the J call TRBJ2-1; 9 nucleotides align to TRBD2. The germline V gene encodes CDR1 MNHNS and CDR2 SASEGT. The CDR3 runs 13 residues. Trimming removed 6 bases from V and 5 bases from J; junction bases left unmatched: 2. DNA of the CDR3: TGTGCCAGCAGGTTAGCGGGGGACAATGAGCAGTTCTTC. Translating it yields CASRLAGDNEQFF.

The chain has TRBV7-2 and TRBJ1-5, with 8 bases lining up with TRBD1. The CDR3 is made up of 15 amino acids. The junction had 2 bases not matched to a gene; V was cut back by 1 base and J by 3 bases. The germline V gene has CDR1 SGHTA and CDR2 FQGNSA. The CDR3 region has the DNA TGTGCCAGCAGCTTAGACAGGGGGACCAATCAGCCCCAGCATTTT. Translating gives CASSLDRGTNQPQHF. Using reference TRBV7-2 and TRBJ1-5 for the parts outside the CDR3, the full variable domain is GAGVSQSPSNKVTEKGKDVELRCDPISGHTALYWYRQSLGQGLEFLIYFQGNSAPDKSGLPSDRFSAERTGGSVSTLTIQRTQQEDSAVYLCASSLDRGTNQPQHFGDGTRLSIL.

The V and J genes are TRBV19 and TRBJ2-1; D perhaps matches TRBD2 (6 bases). The CDR3 spans 14 residues. Trimming pared 5 bases from V and 1 base from J, leaving 9 bases between. CDR1 is LNHDA, CDR2 SQIVND, per germline (reference sequence). The CDR3, as DNA: TGTGCCAGTAGTTTTAGCGGTTCCTACAATGAGCAGTTCTTC. Its protein is CASSFSGSYNEQFF.

The rearrangement joins TRBV6-5 to TRBJ2-7; TRBD2 matches at 13 bases. Germline assignment: CDR1 MNHEY and CDR2 SVGAGI. V gave up 7 bases and J gave up 1 base; unmatched junction bases: 4. This CDR3 spans 15 amino acids. The CDR3 DNA reads TGTGCCAGCATGAGACTAGCGGGGGGTTCCTACGAGCAGTACTTC. Protein: CASMRLAGGSYEQYF.

The rearrangement joins TRBV6-1 to TRBJ1-1; no firm D call. This CDR3 spans 13 amino acids. The germline V and J ends were trimmed by 6 bases and 1 base, with 9 bases remaining between them. Germline CDR1 and CDR2: MNHNS and SASEGT. DNA for the CDR3: TGTGCCAGCAGCCACTCAGGGAACACTGAAGCTTTCTTT. Translating it yields CASSHSGNTEAFF.